A single sample is the source of the 30 T cell receptor beta chains below, sequenced in a study of early T cells in non-severe SARS-CoV-2 infection. TCRdb reprocessed the 5' RACE reads with MiXCR, giving one entry per CDR3 protein. The data show about 39,000 distinct CDR3 sequences, approximately 7.1% seen once. The sample taken for sequencing was whole blood. The receptor set was obtained from an adult who was a healthcare worker with PCR-confirmed SARS-CoV-2 infection or an uninfected control (not recorded which).

This clonotype was seen at least ten times. The V and J genes are TRBV7-9 and TRBJ1-5, with 7 bases identical to TRBD1. V shed 5 bases and J 4 bases; nucleotides not matched to a gene: 11. CDR1 is SEHNR and CDR2 is FQNEAQ in the germline V gene (reference sequence). This CDR3 contains 16 residues. CDR3 sequence: CASSGEGQRLNQPQHF. CDR3 bases: TGTGCCAGCAGCGGTGAGGGACAGAGACTGAATCAGCCCCAGCATTTT.

This clonotype has ten or more counts. The J gene is TRBJ2-7, the V gene TRBV28; 8 positions match TRBD1. The CDR3 is 14 residues long. Trimming cost V 6 bases and J 2 bases; bases outside gene matches: 6. Per the germline V gene, CDR1 is MDHEN and CDR2 is SYDVKM. The CDR3 region has the DNA TGTGCCAGCAGATTCGACAGGGGCGCCTACGAGCAGTACTTC. Residues: CASRFDRGAYEQYF.

In this sample, this clonotype turned up a few times. This sequence joins TRBV21-1 and TRBJ1-1. TRBV21-1 is given as a pseudogene. The CDR3 runs 18 residues. CDR3 in amino acids: CASSKEGRDSGRDTEAFF. The DNA of the CDR3 is TGTGCCAGCAGCAAAGAAGGTCGGGACTCGGGCCGAGACACTGAAGCTTTCTTT.

This clonotype was found a few times. This sequence joins TRBV5-6 and TRBJ2-7, with a possible D match to TRBD2 (6 bases). CDR1 and CDR2 (germline): SGHDT, YYEEEE. Trimming pared 1 base from V and 5 bases from J, leaving 16 bases between. The CDR3 totals 15 residues. CDR3: CASSLTGGFEDEQYF. CDR3 DNA: TGTGCCAGCAGCTTGACTGGGGGGTTCGAGGACGAGCAGTACTTC.

This clonotype came up a few times. In DNA form, the CDR3 reads TGTGCCAGCAGTGAACTAGCGGGGGGTCCCTACAATGAGCAGTTCTTC. It translates to CASSELAGGPYNEQFF. The chain carries TRBV12-3 or TRBV12-4 and TRBJ2-1; 12 bases line up with TRBD2. The CDR3 loop spans 16 amino acids. Trimming cost V 5 bases and J 2 bases; bases outside gene matches: 4.

The V call is TRBV5-6, the J call TRBJ2-4, with 11 bases lining up with TRBD1. The V and J ends lost 6 bases and 0 bases, in that order; junction bases with no gene match: 11. Looked up from germline, CDR1 is SGHDT and CDR2 is YYEEEE. This CDR3 spans 18 amino acids. CDR3 sequence: CASTYNPGTGGAKNIQYF. The CDR3 nucleotides are TGTGCCAGCACCTATAACCCCGGGACAGGGGGAGCCAAAAACATTCAGTACTTC.

This clonotype was counted at least ten times. The chain recombines TRBV5-1 with TRBJ2-5; maybe TRBD1 (6 bases). This CDR3 region has 14 residues. Germline V CDR1 and CDR2: SGHRS, YFSETQ. Trimming left V 3 bases short and J 5 bases short, with 14 bases between. The CDR3 sequence is CASSSGQTQETQYF. CDR3 DNA sequence: TGCGCCAGCAGCTCGGGACAAACCCAGGAGACCCAGTACTTC.

Only a few counts were recorded for this clonotype. J is TRBJ1-6 and V is TRBV4-3; TRBD1 agrees at 7 bases. V lost 1 base to trimming and J lost 9 bases; unmatched junction nucleotides: 6. The CDR3 extends over 15 amino acids. CDR1 and CDR2 from the germline V gene are LGHNA and YSLEER. The CDR3 loop is CASSQGEQGISPLHF. The CDR3, as DNA: TGCGCCAGCAGCCAAGGCGAACAGGGGATTTCACCCCTCCACTTT.

This clonotype has only a few counts. V is TRBV6-5 and J is TRBJ2-7; 7 nucleotides line up with TRBD1. J gave up 0 bases and V 0 bases, and 2 bases lay outside the gene matches. This CDR3 comprises 15 residues. The germline V gene encodes CDR1 MNHEY and CDR2 SVGAGI. The CDR3 region has the DNA TGTGCCAGCAGTTACTCGGCAGGGGGCTCCTACGAGCAGTACTTC. Its protein is CASSYSAGGSYEQYF.

The chain has TRBV7-9 and TRBJ2-5; the match to TRBD1 covers 7 bases. Germline CDR1 is SEHNR and CDR2 is FQNEAQ (reference sequence). CDR3 size: 14 residues. J lost 4 bases, V lost 6 bases, and 8 bases had no gene match. For the CDR3, the DNA is TGTGCCAGCAGTGCCACAGGGGTGGGAGAGACCCAGTACTTC. It specifies CASSATGVGETQYF.

The chain is built from TRBV2 and TRBJ1-6, with D uncertain. CDR1 and CDR2 (germline): SNHLY, FYNNEI. This CDR3 has 16 residues. V lost 3 bases, J lost 0 bases, and 9 bases lay in between. The CDR3 nucleotides read TGTGCCAGCAGTGACAGCCCGAGCTCCTATAATTCACCCCTCCACTTT. Amino acids: CASSDSPSSYNSPLHF.

The V call is TRBV7-9, the J call TRBJ2-3, with D perhaps given as TRBD1 or TRBD2 (6 bases each). This CDR3 has 16 amino acids. Germline-derived CDR1 and CDR2 are SEHNR and FQNEAQ (reference sequence). V was pared by 4 bases and J by 2 bases, with 16 bases between. The CDR3, as DNA: TGTGCCAGCAGCTGGAGAGGGGGGTCCTACACAGATACGCAGTATTTT. Its protein product is CASSWRGGSYTDTQYF.

This chain uses TRBV4-1 with TRBJ2-5, with TRBD2 identical over 8 bases. J gave up 5 bases and V 1 base, and 9 bases lay outside the gene matches. The CDR3 sequence is 16 residues long. CDR1 MGHRA and CDR2 YSYEKL come from the germline V gene. The CDR3 sequence: CASSQVPAGGWETQYF. CDR3 nucleotide sequence: TGCGCCAGCAGCCAAGTTCCGGCGGGGGGCTGGGAGACCCAGTACTTC.

The table lists this clonotype with a few counts. This chain connects TRBV9 to TRBJ1-2; no clear D. The CDR3 runs to 13 residues. Per germline, CDR1 SGDLS and CDR2 YYNGEE. Trimming shortened V by 3 bases and J by 2 bases, and 8 bases separated the two germline ends. CDR3 in DNA: TGTGCCAGCAGCGAAGGGAGAAACTATGGCTACACCTTC. Residues: CASSEGRNYGYTF. Full variable domain (missing parts from reference TRBV9 and TRBJ1-2): DSGVTQTPKHLITATGQRVTLRCSPRSGDLSVYWYQQSLDQGLQFLIQYYNGEERAKGNILERFSAQQFPDLHSELNLSSLELGDSALYFCASSEGRNYGYTFGSGTRLTVV.

In DNA form, the CDR3 reads TGTGCCAGCAGCCCACCCGGGACAGATTCCTACGAGCAGTACTTC. Translating gives CASSPPGTDSYEQYF. This rearrangement joins TRBV11-3 to TRBJ2-7; 7 bases agree with TRBD1. CDR1 SGHNT and CDR2 YENEEA come from the germline V gene. CDR3 length: 15 residues. With V trimmed by 5 bases and J by 1 base, 8 bases remained unmatched.

This clonotype has a count of ten or more. The chain employs TRBV7-2 and TRBJ1-4; TRBD1 is a possible D gene (5 bases). Germline lookup yields CDR1 SGHTA and CDR2 FQGNSA. V was shortened by 5 bases and J by 4 bases, with 11 bases between the two germline ends. The CDR3 loop spans 14 amino acids. In DNA form, the CDR3 reads TGTGCCAGCAGCCCGAGCAGGGATAATGAAAAACTGTTTTTT. Translating gives CASSPSRDNEKLFF. Variable domain in full (rest from reference TRBV7-2 and TRBJ1-4): GAGVSQSPSNKVTEKGKDVELRCDPISGHTALYWYRQSLGQGLEFLIYFQGNSAPDKSGLPSDRFSAERTGGSVSTLTIQRTQQEDSAVYLCASSPSRDNEKLFFGSGTQLSVL.

In this sample, this clonotype turned up many times. The CDR3 nucleotides are TGTGCCAGCAGCCCCCCTTTCCCAGGGGAGAACACTGAAGCTTTCTTT. Its translation is CASSPPFPGENTEAFF. The rearrangement joins TRBV21-1 to TRBJ1-1; TRBD1 is the table's D call, not checked against the DNA. TRBV21-1 is a pseudogene locus. The CDR3 totals 16 residues.

The rearrangement links TRBV7-6 to TRBJ2-3; 10 bases align to TRBD1. Germline CDR1 and CDR2: SGHVS and FNYEAQ. The V gene end was trimmed by 1 base and the J gene end by 5 bases; junction bases not matched to a gene: 6. CDR3 size: 16 residues. The CDR3 DNA reads TGTGCCAGCAGCTTAGATGGGACAGGGGCTGGAGATACGCAGTATTTT. Its translation: CASSLDGTGAGDTQYF. The full variable domain, in which reference TRBV7-6 and TRBJ2-3 provide the parts outside the CDR3, is GAGVSQSPRYKVTKRGQDVALRCDPISGHVSLYWYRQALGQGPEFLTYFNYEAQQDKSGLPNDRFSAERPEGSISTLTIQRTEQRDSAMYRCASSLDGTGAGDTQYFGPGTRLTVL.

This clonotype has only a few counts. The genes are TRBV5-4 and TRBJ2-3; D is unresolved. Per the germline V gene, CDR1 is SGHNT and CDR2 is YYREEE (reference sequence). Trimming removed 1 base from V and 6 bases from J, with 15 bases in between. The CDR3 consists of 15 residues. The CDR3 DNA follows: TGTGCCAGCAGCTTGACCAGGAGCACCGTGGATACGCAGTATTTT. The encoded protein is CASSLTRSTVDTQYF. Full variable domain (remainder filled in from reference TRBV5-4 and TRBJ2-3): ETGVTQSPTHLIKTRGQQVTLRCSSQSGHNTVSWYQQALGQGPQFIFQYYREEENGRGNFPPRFSGLQFPNYSSELNVNALELDDSALYLCASSLTRSTVDTQYFGPGTRLTVL.

This clonotype was picked up many times. The V call is TRBV14, the J call TRBJ1-2; tentatively, D is TRBD1 (6 bases). Trimming left V 4 bases short and J 7 bases short, with 10 bases between. The CDR3 has 12 amino acids. Germline lookup yields CDR1 SGHDN and CDR2 FVKESK. The CDR3 here is CASSLGQSGYTF. In nucleotides, the CDR3 is TGTGCCAGCAGCCTTGGACAGTCTGGCTACACCTTC. Using reference TRBV14 and TRBJ1-2 for the parts outside the CDR3, the full variable domain is EAGVTQFPSHSVIEKGQTVTLRCDPISGHDNLYWYRRVMGKEIKFLLHFVKESKQDESGMPNNRFLAERTGGTYSTLKVQPAELEDSGVYFCASSLGQSGYTFGSGTRLTVV.

The V and J genes are TRBV12-5 and TRBJ2-5; D gene ambiguous. The CDR3 length is 13 residues. Per the germline V gene, CDR1 is LGHNT and CDR2 is FRNRAP. The V end lost 5 bases, the J end lost 10 bases, and 17 bases lay between the germline ends. The CDR3 DNA sequence: TGTGCTAGTGGTCTCCCCTCCCCGGAAAACCAGTACTTC. As protein: CASGLPSPENQYF.

In its sample, this clonotype was seen many times. V is TRBV13 and J is TRBJ2-5; TRBD1 agrees at 11 bases. The CDR3 runs 18 residues. The trim removed 3 bases at V and 4 bases at J, leaving 13 bases unmatched. The germline gives CDR1 PRHDT, CDR2 FYEKMQ (reference sequence). CDR3 DNA: TGTGCCAGCAGCTTCCGCCGGACAGGGGGCTCGGGTAGAGAGACCCAGTACTTC. The encoded protein is CASSFRRTGGSGRETQYF. Drawing the rest from reference TRBV13 and TRBJ2-5, the complete variable domain is AAGVIQSPRHLIKEKRETATLKCYPIPRHDTVYWYQQGPGQDPQFLISFYEKMQSDKGSIPDRFSAQQFSDYHSELNMSSLELGDSALYFCASSFRRTGGSGRETQYFGPGTRLLVL.

This clonotype was seen ten or more times. The chain has TRBV19 and TRBJ2-7, with 11 bases fitting TRBD2. Germline CDR1 LNHDA, CDR2 SQIVND (reference sequence). The CDR3 has 14 residues. Germline trimming cut 4 bases from V and 5 bases from J; bases unmatched to any gene: 4. CDR3: CASSTLAGGDEQYF. The DNA for the CDR3 is TGTGCCAGTAGTACGCTAGCGGGGGGTGACGAGCAGTACTTC.

This clonotype has a handful of counts. DNA of the CDR3: TGCAGTGCTTGCCAAGGGTACGAGCAGTACTTC. This gives the protein CSACQGYEQYF. The chain recombines TRBV20-1 with TRBJ2-7; D call uncertain. CDR1 DFQATT and CDR2 SNEGSKA come from the germline V gene (reference sequence). This CDR3 comprises 11 residues. V gave up 5 bases and J gave up 4 bases, with 9 bases separating them.

The chain recombines TRBV18 with TRBJ1-4, with D uncertain. This CDR3 comprises 14 residues. Germline V gives CDR1 KGHSH, CDR2 LQKENI. Trimming removed 3 bases at V and 2 bases at J, with 7 bases between. The CDR3 loop is CASSPTSTNEKLFF. Written as DNA, the CDR3 is TGTGCCAGCTCACCTACATCCACTAATGAAAAACTGTTTTTT.

This clonotype appeared many times. The chain uses TRBV5-6 and TRBJ2-7; 7 nucleotides match TRBD2. The CDR3 covers 15 residues. The germline V gene has CDR1 SGHDT and CDR2 YYEEEE. V shed 4 bases and J 0 bases; nucleotides not matched to a gene: 7. CDR3 in DNA: TGTGCCAGCAGCGAGCGGGGACTGTTCTCCTACGAGCAGTACTTC. This sequence encodes CASSERGLFSYEQYF. The variable domain in full, completed from reference TRBV5-6 and TRBJ2-7, reads DAGVTQSPTHLIKTRGQQVTLRCSPKSGHDTVSWYQQALGQGPQFIFQYYEEEERQRGNFPDRFSGHQFPNYSSELNVNALLLGDSALYLCASSERGLFSYEQYFGPGTRLTVT.

This clonotype has just a few counts. CDR3 amino acids: CASSTQDSYNEQFF. CDR3 coding DNA: TGTGCCAGCAGCACGCAGGACTCCTACAATGAGCAGTTCTTC. The V call is TRBV7-6, the J call TRBJ2-1; D ambiguous. This CDR3 has 14 amino acids. In germline, CDR1 is SGHVS, CDR2 FNYEAQ. V lost 5 bases and J 0 bases, leaving 8 bases between the germline ends. The full variable domain, its missing parts supplied by reference TRBV7-6 and TRBJ2-1, is GAGVSQSPRYKVTKRGQDVALRCDPISGHVSLYWYRQALGQGPEFLTYFNYEAQQDKSGLPNDRFSAERPEGSISTLTIQRTEQRDSAMYRCASSTQDSYNEQFFGPGTRLTVL.

This clonotype was seen repeatedly, ten times or more. The chain couples TRBV7-9 to TRBJ2-7; D call uncertain. The CDR3 has 12 residues. Germline V gene sequence: CDR1 SEHNR, CDR2 FQNEAQ (reference sequence). V was trimmed by 5 bases and J by 6 bases, leaving 11 bases between them. The CDR3 region is CASSGQSPEQYF. DNA of the CDR3: TGTGCCAGCAGCGGCCAGTCTCCCGAGCAGTACTTC. The whole variable domain, filled in from reference TRBV7-9 and TRBJ2-7, reads DTGVSQNPRHKITKRGQNVTFRCDPISEHNRLYWYRQTLGQGPEFLTYFQNEAQLEKSRLLSDRFSAERPKGSFSTLEIQRTEQGDSAMYLCASSGQSPEQYFGPGTRLTVT.

There are a few counts of this clonotype. The gene calls are TRBV9 and TRBJ2-7; TRBD1 agrees at 10 bases. Germline CDR1 and CDR2: SGDLS and YYNGEE. V was clipped by 4 bases and J by 2 bases; unmatched bases: 3. This CDR3 has 14 amino acids. CDR3 in amino acids: CASSFGTGAYEQYF. As DNA, the CDR3 is TGTGCCAGCAGCTTCGGGACAGGGGCCTACGAGCAGTACTTC.

This clonotype was picked up many times. This chain connects TRBV29-1 to TRBJ1-2, with 8 bases matching TRBD1. V shed 8 bases and J 3 bases; nucleotides not matched to a gene: 11. This CDR3 is built from 14 residues. Germline V gene lookup returns CDR1 SQVTM and CDR2 ANQGSEA. The CDR3, as DNA: TGCAGCTTCTTTAGGACAGGGATGGACTATGGCTACACCTTC. This encodes CSFFRTGMDYGYTF.